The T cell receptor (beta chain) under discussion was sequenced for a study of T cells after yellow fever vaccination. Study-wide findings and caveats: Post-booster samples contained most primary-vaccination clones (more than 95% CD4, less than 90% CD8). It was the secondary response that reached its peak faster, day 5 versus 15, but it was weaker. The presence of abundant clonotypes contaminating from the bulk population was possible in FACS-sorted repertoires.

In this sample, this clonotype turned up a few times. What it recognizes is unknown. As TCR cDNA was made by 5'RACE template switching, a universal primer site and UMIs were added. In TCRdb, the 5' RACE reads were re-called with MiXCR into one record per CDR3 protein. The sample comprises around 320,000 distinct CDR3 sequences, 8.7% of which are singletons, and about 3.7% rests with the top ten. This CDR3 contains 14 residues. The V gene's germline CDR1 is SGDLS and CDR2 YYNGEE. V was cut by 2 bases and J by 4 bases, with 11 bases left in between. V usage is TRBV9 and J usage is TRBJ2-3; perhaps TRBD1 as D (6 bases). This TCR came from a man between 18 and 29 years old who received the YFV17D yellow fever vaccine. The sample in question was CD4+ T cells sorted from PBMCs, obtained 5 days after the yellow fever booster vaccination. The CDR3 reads CASSVTGLPDTQYF. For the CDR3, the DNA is TGTGCCAGCAGCGTCACAGGGCTCCCAGATACGCAGTATTTT.